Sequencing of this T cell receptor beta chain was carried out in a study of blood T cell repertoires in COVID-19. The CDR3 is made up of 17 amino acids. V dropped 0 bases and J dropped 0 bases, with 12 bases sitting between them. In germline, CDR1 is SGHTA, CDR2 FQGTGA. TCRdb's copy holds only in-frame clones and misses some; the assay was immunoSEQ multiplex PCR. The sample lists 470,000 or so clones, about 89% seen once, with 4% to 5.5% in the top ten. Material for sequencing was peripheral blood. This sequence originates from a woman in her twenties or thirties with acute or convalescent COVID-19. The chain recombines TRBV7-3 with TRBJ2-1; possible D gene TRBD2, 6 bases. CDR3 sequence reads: CASSLTGGPSSYNEQFF. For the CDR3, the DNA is TGTGCCAGCAGCTTAACGGGGGGTCCTAGCTCCTACAATGAGCAGTTCTTC. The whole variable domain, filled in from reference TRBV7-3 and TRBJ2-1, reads GAGVSQTPSNKVTEKGKYVELRCDPISGHTALYWYRQSLGQGPEFLIYFQGTGAADDSGLPNDRFFAVRPEGSVSTLKIQRTERGDSAVYLCASSLTGGPSSYNEQFFGPGTRLTVL.